Each of the 24 T cell receptor beta chains below was sequenced from the same sample in a study of Graves' ophthalmopathy and Graves' hyperthyroidism. RNA transcripts served as template for amplifying TCR beta CDR3 sequences. HTBI primers were employed in first-round RT-PCR, then a second-round multiplex PCR followed. Via MiXCR, TCRdb re-called the multiplex PCR reads, giving one row per CDR3 protein. This table holds about 740,000 distinct CDR3 sequences, roughly 41% found once. Specimen: peripheral blood. All receptors derive from an adult man with Graves' ophthalmopathy.

The V gene is TRBV19, the J gene TRBJ1-2, with D uncertain. V was trimmed by 6 bases and J by 8 bases, leaving 16 bases between them. There are 13 residues in the CDR3. Germline CDR1 LNHDA, CDR2 SQIVND (reference sequence). As DNA, the CDR3 is TGTGCCAGTAGGACGACGGTGGCTTGGGGCTACACCTTC. This sequence encodes CASRTTVAWGYTF.

This rearrangement joins TRBV6-6 to TRBJ2-7; no firm D call. V was shortened by 0 bases and J by 5 bases, with 11 bases between the two germline ends. CDR3 length equals 14 residues. Germline V CDR1 and CDR2: MNHNY, SVGAGI (reference sequence). The CDR3 spells CASSYSNQADEQYF. CDR3 DNA sequence: TGTGCCAGCAGTTACTCGAATCAGGCCGACGAGCAGTACTTC.

This clonotype was observed at least ten times. The chain couples TRBV15 to TRBJ2-7, with 7 positions matching TRBD1. The CDR3 contains 17 residues. With 0 bases clipped from V and 2 bases from J, the junction kept 10 bases outside the gene matches. Germline V CDR1 and CDR2: LNHNV, YYDKDF (reference sequence). The CDR3 DNA reads TGTGCCACCAGCAGAGATCCCCGCCGGGACAGCCCCTACGAGCAGTACTTC. Residues: CATSRDPRRDSPYEQYF.

The sample holds many counts of this clonotype. The chain recombines TRBV7-2 with TRBJ2-3; 10 bases map to TRBD2. This CDR3 has 14 amino acids. V shed 1 base and J 10 bases; nucleotides not matched to a gene: 5. CDR1 SGHTA and CDR2 FQGNSA come from the germline V gene. CDR3 protein: CASSLGPTSGAQYF. The CDR3 DNA is TGTGCCAGCAGCTTAGGCCCAACTAGCGGGGCGCAGTATTTT. Filled out from reference TRBV7-2 and TRBJ2-3, the complete variable domain reads GAGVSQSPSNKVTEKGKDVELRCDPISGHTALYWYRQSLGQGLEFLIYFQGNSAPDKSGLPSDRFSAERTGGSVSTLTIQRTQQEDSAVYLCASSLGPTSGAQYFGPGTRLTVL.

This clonotype was counted a single time. The J gene is TRBJ2-2, the V gene TRBV25-1, with 7 bases fitting TRBD2. The CDR3 runs 14 residues. J was trimmed by 6 bases and V by 6 bases; bases with no gene match: 7. The germline V gene encodes CDR1 MGHDK and CDR2 SYGVNS. The CDR3 reads CASRGGGAAGELFF. CDR3 coding DNA: TGTGCCAGCAGGGGGGGGGGAGCGGCCGGGGAGCTGTTTTTT.

V usage is TRBV14 and J usage is TRBJ1-4, with D tentatively TRBD1 (5 bases). Germline V gene data show CDR1 as SGHDN and CDR2 as FVKESK. The V end was cut by 4 bases, the J end by 4 bases, with 19 bases between. The CDR3 length is 17 residues. CDR3 protein: CASSRPFFGTNNEKLFF. In DNA, the CDR3 is TGTGCCAGCAGCCGCCCCTTCTTCGGGACCAATAATGAAAAACTGTTTTTT.

This clonotype occurred a few times. The chain couples TRBV5-1 to TRBJ1-1, with a weak D call TRBD1 (5 bases). Germline values: CDR1 SGHRS, CDR2 YFSETQ. There are 14 residues in the CDR3. V was cut by 6 bases and J by 4 bases, with 16 bases left in between. The CDR3 DNA sequence: TGCGCCAGCAACGCTAGGAGGGGAGGCACTGAAGCTTTCTTT. It specifies CASNARRGGTEAFF.

About this clonotype: This may be a read error, as it is one base from a much larger clone. The final CDR3 position lacks the conserved phenylalanine or tryptophan, pointing to a likely read error. This chain links TRBV25-1 with TRBJ1-5; D remains ambiguous. Germline V lookup: CDR1 MGHDK, CDR2 SYGVNS. The CDR3 has 13 residues. Trimming removed 0 bases at V and 5 bases at J, with 5 bases between. In nucleotides, the CDR3 is TGTGCCAGCAGTGAATATGGCGATCAGCCCCAGCATCTT. Encoded protein: CASSEYGDQPQHL.

The chain carries TRBV6-5 and TRBJ1-2; D call uncertain. The CDR3 runs 14 residues. From germline, CDR1 is MNHEY and CDR2 SVGAGI. Trimming stripped 8 bases from V and 6 bases from J, with 19 bases between. The CDR3 sequence: CASRYRGLTDGYTF. The CDR3 bases are TGTGCCAGCCGGTACAGAGGATTAACGGATGGCTACACCTTC.

The chain employs TRBV25-1 and TRBJ1-2; D call uncertain. This CDR3 comprises 13 residues. The germline V and J ends were trimmed by 6 bases and 8 bases, with 16 bases remaining between them. Germline CDR1 and CDR2: MGHDK and SYGVNS. The CDR3 bases are TGTGCCAGCAGCGCTCCGAGGCGCGGGGGCTACACCTTC. Amino acids: CASSAPRRGGYTF.

This clonotype was detected many times. The gene calls are TRBV7-9 and TRBJ2-7; D possibly corresponds to TRBD2 (5 bases). Trimming removed 5 bases from V and 4 bases from J, with 12 bases in between. Germline values: CDR1 SEHNR, CDR2 FQNEAQ (reference sequence). The CDR3 spans 13 residues. The CDR3 protein is CASSLPTRYEQYF. The CDR3 DNA follows: TGTGCCAGCAGCCTACCCACTAGGTACGAGCAGTACTTC.

This clonotype was seen at least ten times. The chain joins TRBV25-1 to TRBJ2-5, with D tentatively TRBD2 (6 bases). Per the germline V gene, CDR1 is MGHDK and CDR2 is SYGVNS. The CDR3 covers 16 residues. Trimming took 7 bases from V and 4 from J, leaving 22 bases between them. CDR3 sequence (DNA): TGTGCCAGCACCAACCCGACAGCCGGAGGGGCAGAGACCCAGTACTTC. Protein sequence: CASTNPTAGGAETQYF.

This clonotype was counted once. CDR3 nucleotide sequence: TGTGCCAGCAGTTACTCCGGGACGGAAAAGCAGTACTTC. This sequence encodes CASSYSGTEKQYF. V usage is TRBV6-5 and J usage is TRBJ2-7; D tentatively fits TRBD1 or TRBD2 (5 bases each). V was pared by 0 bases and J by 8 bases, with 11 bases between. The CDR3 totals 13 residues. The germline gives CDR1 MNHEY, CDR2 SVGAGI.

To note about this clonotype: The junction shows a germline mismatch at one end, possibly a read error. The chain uses TRBV20-1 and TRBJ2-7; D is unresolved. Germline lookup yields CDR1 DFQATT and CDR2 SNEGSKA (reference sequence). The CDR3 has 13 amino acids. Written as DNA, the CDR3 is TGCAGTGCTAGAGGCCCAAACTCCTACGAGCAGTGCTTC. Translated, it gives CSARGPNSYEQCF.

This chain uses TRBV7-9 with TRBJ2-2, with a tentative D call TRBD1 (6 bases). Germline V lookup: CDR1 SEHNR, CDR2 FQNEAQ (reference sequence). Trimming removed 6 bases from V and 4 bases from J, with 12 bases in between. The CDR3 consists of 14 residues. The CDR3 DNA reads as TGTGCCAGCAGTTTCAGGGGCCGCACCGGGGAGCTGTTTTTT. It specifies CASSFRGRTGELFF.

The chain combines TRBV10-3 with TRBJ1-4; D not resolved. CDR3 length: 15 residues. Germline CDR1 ENHRY, CDR2 SYGVKD. Trimming shortened V by 7 bases and J by 7 bases, and 19 bases separated the two germline ends. The CDR3 sequence: CAITEEGTSGEKLFF. As DNA, the CDR3 is TGTGCCATCACGGAGGAGGGAACCTCGGGTGAAAAACTGTTTTTT.

This clonotype was found many times. The CDR3 nucleotides read TGTGCCATCAGTGAGGCCAGAAACACTGAAGCTTTCTTT. Amino acids: CAISEARNTEAFF. The V and J genes are TRBV10-3 and TRBJ1-1; D gene ambiguous. Germline CDR1 ENHRY, CDR2 SYGVKD. CDR3 size: 13 residues. With 2 bases removed from V and 2 bases from J, the gap between germline ends came to 6 bases.

The chain combines TRBV20-1 with TRBJ2-7; D perhaps matches TRBD1 (6 bases). The V gene's germline CDR1 is DFQATT and CDR2 SNEGSKA (reference sequence). The CDR3 is made up of 16 amino acids. V dropped 6 bases and J dropped 2 bases, with 23 bases sitting between them. The CDR3 DNA sequence: TGCAGTGCCAGCAGTGCCCGGGACAAGGGCACCTACGAGCAGTACTTC. Its translation is CSASSARDKGTYEQYF.

Concerning this clonotype itself: A much larger clone is a single base away; this may be a read error. The V call is TRBV10-3, the J call TRBJ1-5; TRBD1 might be the D (6 bases). The CDR3 loop spans 16 amino acids. CDR1 is ENHRY, CDR2 SYGVKD, per germline. The CDR3 sequence: CAISEGQGLSNQSQHF. The CDR3 DNA reads as TGTGCCATCAGTGAGGGGCAGGGGCTGAGCAATCAGTCCCAGCATTTT.

The genes are TRBV20-1 and TRBJ1-6; perhaps TRBD1 as D (5 bases). Germline CDR1 is DFQATT and CDR2 is SNEGSKA (reference sequence). V lost 3 bases and J lost 5, with 8 bases in between. The CDR3 spans 13 residues. Written as DNA, the CDR3 is TGCAGTGCTAGTTCGGGACATAATTCACCCCTCCACTTT. It is translated as CSASSGHNSPLHF.

This clonotype was observed many times. The V and J genes are TRBV15 and TRBJ2-5, with a weak D call TRBD1 (6 bases). The CDR3 is 14 residues long. V was trimmed by 0 bases and J by 5 bases, leaving 10 bases between them. From germline, CDR1 is LNHNV and CDR2 YYDKDF (reference sequence). The CDR3 spells CATSREGHLETQYF. The CDR3 DNA is TGTGCCACCAGCAGAGAGGGACACCTTGAGACCCAGTACTTC.

Notes on this clonotype: A read error may account for a junction end that differs from germline. The chain combines TRBV9 with TRBJ1-1, with unresolved D. In germline, CDR1 is SGDLS, CDR2 YYNGEE. This CDR3 region has 14 residues. The CDR3 protein is CASCVVSMNTEAFF. Written as DNA, the CDR3 is TGTGCCAGCTGCGTAGTTTCGATGAACACTGAAGCTTTCTTT.

The chain combines TRBV11-1 with TRBJ2-6; the match to TRBD1 covers 9 bases. Germline V CDR1 and CDR2: SGHAT, FQDESV (reference sequence). Trimming at V came to 5 bases and at J to 0 bases, leaving 11 bases not matched to a gene. The length of the CDR3 is 19 residues. Here the CDR3 reads CASSTTGTGPSSGANVLTF. The CDR3 DNA reads TGTGCCAGCAGCACGACCGGGACAGGGCCAAGCTCTGGGGCCAACGTCCTGACTTTC.

Notes on this clonotype: An end of the junction differs from the germline gene, which may be a read error. The CDR3 sequence is CASSNRGSSYNSPLHF. The CDR3 DNA reads as TGTGCCAGCAGTAACAGGGGAAGCTCCTATAATTCACCCCTCCACTTT. The J gene is TRBJ1-6, the V gene TRBV10-2, with TRBD1 matching over 7 bases. The germline CDR1 and CDR2 sequences are WSHSY and SAAADI. CDR3 length: 16 residues.